Here is one T cell receptor (beta chain) with its context. Antigen specificity is unknown. This record comes from a study of T cells expressing NK-cell markers. Study-level results: In a group of several donors, dominant NKG2C+ clonotypes represented 1.0-7.0% of CD8+ T cells.

Germline CDR1 reads DFQATT; CDR2 reads SNEGSKA (reference sequence). This CDR3 has 19 residues. For TCR beta, cDNA was produced by 5'RACE template switching with UMIs. Reprocessing the 5' RACE reads, TCRdb reports a single entry for every CDR3 protein and omits DNA. There are 550,000 or so distinct CDR3 sequences in the sample, with roughly 3.5% held by the top ten. This clonotype was sampled from a man younger than 35 in good health. Sequenced input: blood T cells: a sorted CD56 or NKG2C T cell subset, CD4+ or CD8+ T cells, or bulk PBMC T cells (not recorded which). V usage is TRBV20-1 and J usage is TRBJ1-2. This CDR3 reads CSAKRARGGATIANYGYTF.